Following are 15 T cell receptor beta chains from one sample sequenced in a study of cytomegalovirus exposure and HLA in healthy donors. Primers included in the PCR were 60 Vbeta and 13 Jbeta primers. Measured with immunoSEQ multiplex PCR; TCRdb has only the in-frame clones, and not every one. The repertoire holds about 82,000 clones, about 70% seen once, with more than 7% in the top ten. Sequenced: PBMCs. Source of these receptors: a man aged 55 to 70 in good health and CMV-seronegative.

The J gene is TRBJ1-2, the V gene TRBV7-9; D is perhaps TRBD1 (5 bases). The V gene lost 1 base and the J gene lost 3 bases, with 12 bases spanning the gap. Germline CDR1 reads SEHNR; CDR2 reads FQNEAQ (reference sequence). The CDR3 is made up of 15 amino acids. CDR3 region: CASSLGTTVYYGYTF. The CDR3 region has the DNA TGTGCCAGCAGCTTAGGAACGACAGTGTACTATGGCTACACCTTC.

The chain carries TRBV21-1 and TRBJ1-5; TRBD1, the table's D call, was not compared with the DNA. TRBV21-1 is described as a pseudogene. This CDR3 comprises 10 residues. The CDR3 sequence: CRGRGWPQHF. The CDR3 nucleotides are TGTAGGGGGCGGGGCTGGCCCCAGCATTTT.

This clone was seen once. The V and J genes are TRBV7-8 and TRBJ1-6; 10 bases match TRBD1. The J segment lost 1 base and the V segment lost 9 bases, leaving 3 bases of the junction unmatched. The CDR3 contains 15 residues. Germline-derived CDR1 and CDR2 are SGHVS and FQNEAQ. The CDR3 loop reads CASGTGESYNSPLHF. CDR3 sequence (DNA): TGTGCCAGTGGGACAGGGGAGTCCTATAATTCACCCCTCCACTTT.

This clone was recorded once. This rearrangement joins TRBV19 to TRBJ2-7; 7 nucleotides line up with TRBD1. This CDR3 spans 16 amino acids. Germline V gene data show CDR1 as LNHDA and CDR2 as SQIVND (reference sequence). J gave up 4 bases and V 6 bases, and 15 bases lay outside the gene matches. Here the CDR3 DNA reads TGTGCCAGTAGGAGGGAAGTAGGGACAGACCCTTACGAGCAGTACTTC. Translation: CASRREVGTDPYEQYF.

The chain combines TRBV11-2 with TRBJ1-1; D is perhaps TRBD1 (5 bases). Trimming cost V 3 bases and J 7 bases, with 18 bases left between them. Germline V lookup: CDR1 SGHAT, CDR2 FQNNGV. The CDR3 is 15 residues long. The CDR3 region is CASSFRLSPTDEAFF. The CDR3 coding sequence is TGTGCCAGCAGCTTTAGGTTAAGTCCGACAGATGAAGCTTTCTTT.

This chain uses TRBV27 with TRBJ2-7; TRBD2 aligns across 9 bases. The CDR3 contains 16 residues. CDR1 is MNHEY, CDR2 SMNVEV, per germline (reference sequence). V was pared by 4 bases and J by 9 bases, with 16 bases of the junction left unmatched. DNA for the CDR3: TGTGCCAGCAGTTCGGCTAGCGGGATCTGGGTCATGGGGCAGTACTTC. As protein: CASSSASGIWVMGQYF.

The table lists this clone with a few counts. The chain links TRBV6-1 to TRBJ2-5, with 7 bases matching TRBD1. Germline lookup yields CDR1 MNHNS and CDR2 SASEGT. The CDR3 consists of 14 residues. Germline trimming cut 6 bases from V and 4 bases from J; bases unmatched to any gene: 8. The CDR3 protein is CASSATGLRETQYF. CDR3 bases: TGTGCCAGCAGCGCGACAGGGCTAAGAGAGACCCAGTACTTC.

This rearrangement joins TRBV7-2 to TRBJ2-3; TRBD2 agrees at 9 bases. The CDR3 spans 17 residues. The germline gives CDR1 SGHTA, CDR2 FQGNSA. The J segment lost 0 bases and the V segment lost 5 bases, leaving 9 bases of the junction unmatched. CDR3 amino acids: CASSTPSGALSTDTQYF. In DNA, the CDR3 is TGTGCCAGCAGCACGCCTAGCGGGGCCCTTAGCACAGATACGCAGTATTTT. Together with reference TRBV7-2 and TRBJ2-3, the CDR3 gives the full variable domain: GAGVSQSPSNKVTEKGKDVELRCDPISGHTALYWYRQSLGQGLEFLIYFQGNSAPDKSGLPSDRFSAERTGGSVSTLTIQRTQQEDSAVYLCASSTPSGALSTDTQYFGPGTRLTVL.

V and J are TRBV23-1 and TRBJ2-7, with a weak D call TRBD1 (5 bases). TRBV23-1 is annotated as an ORF whose role is uncertain. This CDR3 spans 12 amino acids. Trimming took off 9 bases at V and 1 base at J, with 10 bases between the two ends. The CDR3 DNA reads as TGCGCCAGGATACAGGCGTCCTACGAGCAGTACTTC. As protein: CARIQASYEQYF.

The chain is built from TRBV19 and TRBJ2-1; 7 bases map to TRBD2. CDR1 LNHDA and CDR2 SQIVND come from the germline V gene (reference sequence). The CDR3 is made up of 15 amino acids. Unmatched junction bases numbered 3, after V lost 2 bases and J lost 2 bases. The CDR3 region is CASSISGVPYNEQFF. As DNA, the CDR3 is TGTGCCAGTAGTATAAGCGGGGTCCCCTACAATGAGCAGTTCTTC.

This clone came up once. The genes are TRBV5-1 and TRBJ1-1; D gene uncertain. The CDR3 is 14 amino acids. Trimming took off 0 bases at V and 4 bases at J, with 10 bases between the two ends. Germline V lookup: CDR1 SGHRS, CDR2 YFSETQ. The chain's CDR3 is CASSLGTTVTEAFF. The DNA for the CDR3 is TGCGCCAGCAGCTTGGGAACTACTGTCACTGAAGCTTTCTTT.

The sample holds a few counts of this clone. The chain has TRBV2 and TRBJ1-5; 9 positions agree with TRBD1. Germline-derived CDR1 and CDR2 are SNHLY and FYNNEI. Trimming removed 2 bases from V and 5 bases from J; junction bases left unmatched: 4. The CDR3 runs 15 residues. CDR3: CASSERGTGHQPQHF. For the CDR3, the DNA is TGTGCCAGCAGTGAAAGGGGGACAGGGCATCAGCCCCAGCATTTT.

This clone has just one count. This chain uses TRBV2 with TRBJ1-5, with 7 bases identical to TRBD1. The CDR3 sequence is 15 residues long. CDR1 is SNHLY and CDR2 is FYNNEI in the germline V gene. The V segment lost 0 bases and the J segment 7 bases; nucleotides outside the gene matches: 6. Written as DNA, the CDR3 is TGTGCCAGCAGTGAAGCGGGACAGTCAGGACAGCCCCAGCATTTT. Translating it yields CASSEAGQSGQPQHF. Combining the CDR3 with reference TRBV2 and TRBJ1-5 gives the whole variable domain EPEVTQTPSHQVTQMGQEVILRCVPISNHLYFYWYRQILGQKVEFLVSFYNNEISEKSEIFDDQFSVERPDGSNFTLKIRSTKLEDSAMYFCASSEAGQSGQPQHFGDGTRLSIL.

The chain couples TRBV10-1 to TRBJ2-5; 9 nucleotides line up with TRBD2. The CDR3 spans 13 residues. From germline, CDR1 is WNHNN and CDR2 SYGVQD (reference sequence). After removal of 3 bases from V and 4 bases from J, the junction contained 0 bases not matched to a gene. CDR3 coding DNA: TGCGCCAGCAGTGAAGCGGGAGGAGAGACCCAGTACTTC. Encoded protein: CASSEAGGETQYF.

The chain carries TRBV29-1 and TRBJ1-1, with 7 bases aligning to TRBD1. Germline trimming cut 1 base from V and 4 bases from J; bases unmatched to any gene: 3. The CDR3 consists of 13 residues. Germline V gives CDR1 SQVTM, CDR2 ANQGSEA. This chain's CDR3 is CSVEGQGGTEAFF. In nucleotides, the CDR3 is TGCAGCGTTGAAGGACAGGGCGGCACTGAAGCTTTCTTT.